Shown below are 9 T cell receptor beta chains from a single sample sequenced in a study of tumor-infiltrating lymphocytes in primary liver carcinoma. Alongside blood RNA obtained from unsorted whole blood, germline DNA was also extracted. Constant-region priming of around 500 ng total RNA yielded TCR beta cDNA. Three-round nested multiplex PCR performed with slightly modified ARM-PCR produced the TCR beta libraries. Two initial PCR rounds of around 10 cycles each paired TRBV1-TRBV30 forward primers with a C-beta reverse primer. Using its own MiXCR run on the multiplex PCR reads, TCRdb lists one record per CDR3 protein. The data show over 250,000 distinct CDR3 sequences, around three fifths seen once. Sequencing was performed on peripheral blood. These receptor sequences come from a woman aged 25 to 45 with primary liver carcinoma and hepatitis B virus infection.

A word on this clonotype: No conserved phenylalanine or tryptophan ends this CDR3, so it is likely a read error. The chain carries TRBV13 and TRBJ2-2; 7 bases align to TRBD1. The trim removed 3 bases at V and 6 bases at J, leaving 7 bases unmatched. This CDR3 region has 15 residues. Germline assignment: CDR1 PRHDT and CDR2 FYEKMQ (reference sequence). CDR3 protein: CASSFDREWSGELFL. The DNA of the CDR3 is TGTGCCAGCAGCTTTGACAGGGAATGGTCCGGGGAGCTGTTTCTT.

This rearrangement joins TRBV4-1 to TRBJ2-1; 7 nucleotides agree with TRBD1. Germline V gene sequence: CDR1 MGHRA, CDR2 YSYEKL. This CDR3 is 16 amino acids long. The V gene end was trimmed by 4 bases and the J gene end by 2 bases; junction bases not matched to a gene: 8. The CDR3 protein is CASSLAVTGTYNEQFF. The CDR3 bases are TGCGCCAGCAGCCTAGCCGTGACAGGGACCTACAATGAGCAGTTCTTC.

In this sample, this clonotype turned up many times. The V and J genes are TRBV6-1 and TRBJ2-3; the D is unclear. Trimming left V 7 bases short and J 0 bases short, with 2 bases between. CDR3 length equals 11 residues. In germline, CDR1 is MNHNS, CDR2 SASEGT. Here the CDR3 reads CASTSTDTQYF. For the CDR3, the DNA is TGTGCCAGCACGAGCACAGATACGCAGTATTTT.

This clonotype was detected many times. The chain is built from TRBV6-2 or TRBV6-3 and TRBJ2-5; perhaps TRBD2 as D (5 bases). V was cut by 8 bases and J by 0 bases, with 7 bases left in between. This CDR3 is built from 12 residues. Per germline, CDR1 MNHEY and CDR2 SVGEGT. The CDR3 sequence is CASGENQETQYF. DNA of the CDR3: TGTGCCAGCGGGGAGAACCAAGAGACCCAGTACTTC.

This clonotype was counted at least ten times. The chain recombines TRBV4-2 with TRBJ2-1; maybe TRBD2 (5 bases). Germline CDR1 is LGHNA and CDR2 is YNFKEQ. CDR3 size: 16 residues. The V gene lost 0 bases and the J gene lost 0 bases, with 9 bases spanning the gap. The CDR3 DNA follows: TGTGCCAGCAGCCAAGAACCGGGGATCTCCTACAATGAGCAGTTCTTC. Its translation is CASSQEPGISYNEQFF.

This clonotype was seen just once. This sequence joins TRBV28 and TRBJ1-1; no reliable D call. The CDR3 is 14 amino acids. CDR1 is MDHEN, CDR2 SYDVKM, per germline. V lost 2 bases, J lost 1 base, and 8 bases lay in between. In nucleotides, the CDR3 is TGTGCCAGCAGTTTAAGTCGGCGGAACACTGAAGCTTTCTTT. Translating gives CASSLSRRNTEAFF.

This clonotype was counted many times. The rearrangement uses TRBV11-2 and TRBJ1-2, with no clear D. The germline V gene encodes CDR1 SGHAT and CDR2 FQNNGV. V dropped 0 bases and J dropped 8 bases, with 16 bases sitting between them. This CDR3 is built from 15 residues. The CDR3: CASSLDQHTQAGYTF. CDR3 nucleotide sequence: TGTGCCAGCAGCTTAGACCAGCACACCCAGGCGGGCTACACCTTC. Using reference TRBV11-2 and TRBJ1-2 for the parts outside the CDR3, the full variable domain is EAGVAQSPRYKIIEKRQSVAFWCNPISGHATLYWYQQILGQGPKLLIQFQNNGVVDDSQLPKDRFSAERLKGVDSTLKIQPAKLEDSAVYLCASSLDQHTQAGYTFGSGTRLTVV.

Points on this clonotype: A much more abundant neighbour one base away suggests this may be a read error. The chain is built from TRBV6-1 and TRBJ2-2; TRBD1 matches at 8 bases. The CDR3 loop spans 15 amino acids. Germline CDR1 is MNHNS and CDR2 is SASEGT. CDR3 in amino acids: CASTRGPTSTGEPFF. As DNA, the CDR3 is TGTGCCAGCACCAGGGGGCCAACCTCCACCGGGGAGCCGTTTTTT.

As concerns this clonotype: This may arise from a read error, as a much more abundant clone is one base away. This rearrangement joins TRBV6-2 or TRBV6-3 to TRBJ2-2; 7 nucleotides line up with TRBD1. CDR3 length: 16 residues. V shed 7 bases, J shed 4 bases, and the junction held 12 bases outside the gene matches. Germline-derived CDR1 and CDR2 are MNHEY and SVGEGT. In DNA, the CDR3 is TGTGCCAGCACTTCGGGACAGCCAACATTCACCGGGGAGCTGTTTTTT. It encodes CASTSGQPTFTGELFF.